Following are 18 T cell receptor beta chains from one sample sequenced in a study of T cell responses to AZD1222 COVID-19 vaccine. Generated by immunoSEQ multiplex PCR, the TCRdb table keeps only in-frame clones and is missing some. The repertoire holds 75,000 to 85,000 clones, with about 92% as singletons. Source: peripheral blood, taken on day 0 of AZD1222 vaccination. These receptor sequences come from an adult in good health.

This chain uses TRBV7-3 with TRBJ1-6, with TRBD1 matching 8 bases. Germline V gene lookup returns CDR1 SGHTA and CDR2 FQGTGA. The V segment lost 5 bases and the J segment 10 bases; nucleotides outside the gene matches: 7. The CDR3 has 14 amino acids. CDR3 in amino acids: CASSLTGGYSPLHF. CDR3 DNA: TGTGCCAGCAGCCTTACAGGGGGTTACTCACCCCTCCACTTT.

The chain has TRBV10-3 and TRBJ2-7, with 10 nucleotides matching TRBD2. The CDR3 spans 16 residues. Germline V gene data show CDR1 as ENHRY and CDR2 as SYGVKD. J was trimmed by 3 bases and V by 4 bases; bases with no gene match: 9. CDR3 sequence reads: CAISGGSGGLYYEQYF. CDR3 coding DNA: TGTGCCATCAGTGGGGGTAGCGGGGGGTTATACTACGAGCAGTACTTC.

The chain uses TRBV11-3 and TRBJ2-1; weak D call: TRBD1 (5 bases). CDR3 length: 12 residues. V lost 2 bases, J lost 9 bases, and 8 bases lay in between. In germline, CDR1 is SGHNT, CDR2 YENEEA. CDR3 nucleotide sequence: TGTGCCAGCAGCTTAACAGGAATTGAGCAGTTCTTC. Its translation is CASSLTGIEQFF.

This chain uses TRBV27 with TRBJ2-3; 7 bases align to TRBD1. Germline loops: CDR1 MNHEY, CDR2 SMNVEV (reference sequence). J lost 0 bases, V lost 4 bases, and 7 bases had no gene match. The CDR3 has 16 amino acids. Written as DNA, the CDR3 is TGTGCCAGCAGTTCACCCGGGACAGTTAGCACAGATACGCAGTATTTT. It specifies CASSSPGTVSTDTQYF.

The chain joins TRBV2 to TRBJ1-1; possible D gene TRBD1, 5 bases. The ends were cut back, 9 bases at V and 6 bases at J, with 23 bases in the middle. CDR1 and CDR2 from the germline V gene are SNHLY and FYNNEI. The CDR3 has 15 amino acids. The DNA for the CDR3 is TGTGCCAGGGAACAAAATCGTGAGGGGAAATCTGAAGCTTTCTTT. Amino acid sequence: CAREQNREGKSEAFF.

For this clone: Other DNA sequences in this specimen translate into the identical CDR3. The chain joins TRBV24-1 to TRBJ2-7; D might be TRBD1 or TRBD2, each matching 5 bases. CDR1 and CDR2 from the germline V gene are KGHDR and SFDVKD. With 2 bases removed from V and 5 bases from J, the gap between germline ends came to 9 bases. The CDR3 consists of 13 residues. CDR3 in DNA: TGTGCCACCAGTGATTGGCAGGGAGACGAGCAGTACTTC. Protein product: CATSDWQGDEQYF.

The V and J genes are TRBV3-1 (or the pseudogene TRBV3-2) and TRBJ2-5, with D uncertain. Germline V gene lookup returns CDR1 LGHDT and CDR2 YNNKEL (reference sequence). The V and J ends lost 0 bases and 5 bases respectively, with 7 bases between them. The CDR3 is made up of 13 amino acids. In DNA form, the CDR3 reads TGTGCCAGCAGCCAAGAGTTAGCCGAGACCCAGTACTTC. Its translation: CASSQELAETQYF.

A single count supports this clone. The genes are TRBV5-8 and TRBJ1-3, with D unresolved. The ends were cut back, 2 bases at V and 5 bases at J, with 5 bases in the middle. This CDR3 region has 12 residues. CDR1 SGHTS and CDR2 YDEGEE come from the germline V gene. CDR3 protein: CASSLGRNTIYF. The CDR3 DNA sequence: TGTGCCAGCAGCTTAGGACGAAACACCATATATTTT.

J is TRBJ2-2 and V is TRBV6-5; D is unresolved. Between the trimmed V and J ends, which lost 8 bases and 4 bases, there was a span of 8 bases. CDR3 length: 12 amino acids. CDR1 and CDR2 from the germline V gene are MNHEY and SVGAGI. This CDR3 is CASGRSTGELFF. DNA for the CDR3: TGTGCCAGCGGTAGATCCACCGGGGAGCTGTTTTTT.

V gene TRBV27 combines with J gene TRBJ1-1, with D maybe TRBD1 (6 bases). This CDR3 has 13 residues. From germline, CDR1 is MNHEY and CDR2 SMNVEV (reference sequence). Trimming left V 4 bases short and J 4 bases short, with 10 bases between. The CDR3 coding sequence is TGTGCCAGCAGTTGGGGGGCTTCCACTGAAGCTTTCTTT. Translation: CASSWGASTEAFF.

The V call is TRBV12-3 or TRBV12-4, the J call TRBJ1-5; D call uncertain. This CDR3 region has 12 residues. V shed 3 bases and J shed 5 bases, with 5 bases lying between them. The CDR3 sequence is CASSFVDQPQHF. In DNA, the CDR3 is TGTGCCAGCAGTTTCGTCGATCAGCCCCAGCATTTT.

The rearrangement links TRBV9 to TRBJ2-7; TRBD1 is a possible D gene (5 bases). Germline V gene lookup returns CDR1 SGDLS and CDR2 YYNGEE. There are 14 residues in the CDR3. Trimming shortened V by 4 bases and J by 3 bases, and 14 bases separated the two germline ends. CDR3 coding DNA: TGTGCCAGCAGCATAGATAGGCAGGGCTACGAGCAGTACTTC. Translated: CASSIDRQGYEQYF.

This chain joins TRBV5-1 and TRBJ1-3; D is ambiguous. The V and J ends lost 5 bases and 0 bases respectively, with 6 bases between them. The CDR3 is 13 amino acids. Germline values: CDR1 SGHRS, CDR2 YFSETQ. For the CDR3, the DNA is TGCGCCAGCAGGATGAGCTCTGGAAACACCATATATTTT. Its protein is CASRMSSGNTIYF.

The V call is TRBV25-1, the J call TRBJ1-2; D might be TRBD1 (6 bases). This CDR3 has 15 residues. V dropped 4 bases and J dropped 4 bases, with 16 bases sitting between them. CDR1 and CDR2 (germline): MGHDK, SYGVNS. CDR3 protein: CASSVGQGFPYGYTF. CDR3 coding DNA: TGTGCCAGCAGTGTGGGTCAGGGGTTCCCCTATGGCTACACCTTC.

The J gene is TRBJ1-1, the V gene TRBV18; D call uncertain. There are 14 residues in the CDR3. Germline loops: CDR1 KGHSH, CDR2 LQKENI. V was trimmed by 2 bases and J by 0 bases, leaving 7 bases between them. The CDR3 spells CASSPGVMNTEAFF. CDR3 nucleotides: TGTGCCAGCTCACCAGGGGTAATGAACACTGAAGCTTTCTTT.

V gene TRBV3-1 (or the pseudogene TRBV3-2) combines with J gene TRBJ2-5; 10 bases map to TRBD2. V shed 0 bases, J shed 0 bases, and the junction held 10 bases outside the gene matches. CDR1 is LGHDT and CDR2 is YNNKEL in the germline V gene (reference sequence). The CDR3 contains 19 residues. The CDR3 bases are TGTGCCAGCAGCCAAGATTGGGCTAGCGGGGGACAAAACCAAGAGACCCAGTACTTC. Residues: CASSQDWASGGQNQETQYF.

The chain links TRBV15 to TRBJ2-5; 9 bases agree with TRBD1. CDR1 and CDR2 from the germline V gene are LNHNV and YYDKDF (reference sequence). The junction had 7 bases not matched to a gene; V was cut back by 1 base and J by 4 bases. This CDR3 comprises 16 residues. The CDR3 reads CATSRGAYRGRETQYF. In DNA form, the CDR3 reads TGTGCCACCAGCAGAGGGGCATACAGGGGGCGAGAGACCCAGTACTTC.

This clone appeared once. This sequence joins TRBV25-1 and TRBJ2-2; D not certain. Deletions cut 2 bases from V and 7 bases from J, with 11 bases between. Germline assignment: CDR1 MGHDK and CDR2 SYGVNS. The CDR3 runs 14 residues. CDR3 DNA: TGTGCCAGCAGTGAAGATACTACCAACGGGGAGCTGTTTTTT. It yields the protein CASSEDTTNGELFF.